This TCR beta chain appears in the sequencing data of a study of cytomegalovirus exposure and HLA in healthy donors. The wider study: The study placed 70% to 85% of its approximately 430 genotyped donors in the Caucasian-associated ancestry cluster.

The PCR was carried out with 60 Vbeta primers and 13 Jbeta primers. Clones were sequenced by immunoSEQ multiplex PCR, and TCRdb holds only the in-frame ones, with some missing. Here the sample spans over 150,000 clones, over 70% being singletons. The V end lost 0 bases, the J end lost 7 bases, and 13 bases lay between the germline ends. This CDR3 has 16 residues. Germline CDR1 is SGHVS and CDR2 is FNYEAQ. This TCR derives from a young man in good health and CMV-seronegative. Sequencing was carried out using PBMCs. This sequence joins TRBV7-6 and TRBJ1-6; a weak D match, TRBD1 (5 bases). In DNA form, the CDR3 reads TGTGCCAGCAGCTTAGCCGGCCAGGGCGAAAATTCACCCCTCCACTTT. Amino acids: CASSLAGQGENSPLHF.